A selection of T cell receptor beta chains follows, all from one sample in a study of immune cell composition in non-small cell lung cancer. The repertoire was sequenced with immunoSEQ multiplex PCR; TCRdb's copy has only in-frame clones and lacks some. The sample holds about 4,000 clones; roughly 82% are singletons and the top ten take 9.2%. The sequencing sample was made of non-adjacent lung tissue. These receptors came from a human donor with non-small cell lung cancer. CDR3s include the opening cysteine and the closing phenylalanine or tryptophan. A D gene is named only where the DNA matches it firmly. Not every row has a clone size; where given, it reads once, few, many or a size class.

CDR3aa	CDR3nt	v_gene	abundance	j_gene	d_gene
CAISEALGENSNQPQHF	TGTGCCATCAGTGAGGCCCTGGGAGAGAATAGCAATCAGCCCCAGCATTTT	TRBV10-3	NA	TRBJ1-5	NA
CASSRTGFSGNTIYF	TGTGCCAGCAGCCGGACAGGGTTCTCTGGAAACACCATATATTTT	TRBV7-2	once	TRBJ1-3	TRBD1
CASSHTGHSIMNTEAFF	TGTGCCAGTAGTCATACTGGACACTCGATAATGAACACTGAAGCTTTCTTT	TRBV19	NA	TRBJ1-1	NA
CASSLEQGAFNEQFF	TGCGCCAGCAGCTTGGAACAGGGGGCGTTCAATGAGCAGTTCTTC	TRBV5-1	NA	TRBJ2-1	TRBD1
CASTGGDSYEQYF	TGCGCCAGCACAGGGGGCGACTCCTACGAGCAGTACTTC	TRBV5-1	once	TRBJ2-7	TRBD1
CARSLLMAAVPMGLVTGELFF	TGTGCCAGAAGCTTGTTGATGGCTGCGGTCCCAATGGGGCTGGTGACCGGGGAGCTGTTTTTT	TRBV5-3	NA	TRBJ2-2	NA
CASSEAAAGAFGYGYTF	TGTGCCAGCAGTGAAGCGGCAGCAGGGGCATTCGGGTATGGCTACACCTTC	TRBV2	NA	TRBJ1-2	NA
CASSALPGGLAHSSYEQYF	TGTGCCAGCAGCGCCCTCCCGGGTGGATTAGCGCATAGCTCCTACGAGCAGTACTTC	TRBV7-9	NA	TRBJ2-7	NA
CASSSARERNPYEQYF	TGTGCCAGCAGTTCGGCGAGGGAGCGGAATCCCTACGAGCAGTACTTC	TRBV28	NA	TRBJ2-7	NA
CASSQGRERDEQYF	TGTGCCAGCAGCCAGGGGCGGGAGAGGGACGAGCAGTACTTC	TRBV7-6	once	TRBJ2-7	NA
CASSLEVANEQFF	TGCGCCAGCAGCTTGGAAGTGGCTAATGAGCAGTTCTTC	TRBV5-1	NA	TRBJ2-1	NA
CASSEIQGLGYTF	TGTGCCAGCAGTGAAATACAGGGGCTTGGCTACACCTTC	TRBV25-1	once	TRBJ1-2	TRBD1
CASSQYTGTTVNNEQFF	TGTGCCAGCAGCCAATATACCGGGACTACCGTAAACAATGAGCAGTTCTTC	TRBV4-2	NA	TRBJ2-1	TRBD2
CASGQELYEQYF	TGCGCCAGCGGCCAGGAACTCTACGAGCAGTACTTC	TRBV5-1	few	TRBJ2-7	NA
CASSGSSDRAYF	TGCGCCAGCAGCGGAAGCTCAGACAGGGCTTACTTC	TRBV5-1	few	TRBJ2-5	TRBD1
CASRSQGNNYGYTF	TGTGCCAGTCGCTCGCAGGGTAATAACTATGGCTACACCTTC	TRBV19	once	TRBJ1-2	NA
CASQTGGDADEKLFF	TGTGCCAGTCAGACAGGGGGTGACGCTGATGAAAAACTGTTTTTT	TRBV6-1	NA	TRBJ1-4	TRBD1
CASSSGAGGVSNQPQHF	TGTGCCAGCAGTTCGGGGGCAGGGGGCGTAAGCAATCAGCCCCAGCATTTT	TRBV2	NA	TRBJ1-5	TRBD1
CASSDLQDSGNTIYF	TGCGCCAGCAGTGATTTACAGGACTCTGGAAACACCATATATTTT	TRBV10-2	NA	TRBJ1-3	NA
CASSFPTTSTDTQYF	TGTGCCAGCAGTTTCCCCACGACTAGCACAGATACGCAGTATTTT	TRBV6-8	NA	TRBJ2-3	NA
CASRMRGGLDEQYF	TGTGCCAGCAGGATGCGGGGGGGACTTGACGAGCAGTACTTC	TRBV27	NA	TRBJ2-7	TRBD2
CASSVPGTSGSSWYEQYF	TGTGCCAGCAGCGTTCCCGGGACTAGCGGGAGTAGTTGGTACGAGCAGTACTTC	TRBV7-9	NA	TRBJ2-7	TRBD2
CASSGTGSSYNSPLHF	TGTGCCAGCAGTGGGACAGGGAGCTCCTATAATTCACCCCTCCACTTT	TRBV28	NA	TRBJ1-6	TRBD1
CASSLWRGGGYTF	TGTGCCAGCAGCTTGTGGAGGGGGGGTGGCTACACCTTC	TRBV5-4	NA	TRBJ1-2	NA
CASSPPGSYEQYF	TGTGCCAGCAGTCCGCCGGGCTCCTACGAGCAGTACTTC	TRBV27	NA	TRBJ2-7	NA
CASSYSQGNTEAFF	TGTGCCAGCAGTTACTCGCAGGGGAACACTGAAGCTTTCTTT	TRBV6-5	few	TRBJ1-1	NA
CATSRPADGSGNTIYF	TGTGCCACCAGCAGGCCTGCGGATGGCTCTGGAAACACCATATATTTT	TRBV15	NA	TRBJ1-3	NA
CASSYETSAPGELFF	TGTGCCAGCAGTTACGAGACTAGCGCTCCCGGGGAGCTGTTTTTT	TRBV6-5	NA	TRBJ2-2	TRBD2
CASSLAGGYTGELFF	TGTGCCAGCAGCTTAGCGGGGGGGTACACCGGGGAGCTGTTTTTT	TRBV7-8	NA	TRBJ2-2	TRBD2
CASSPVGATNEKLFF	TGTGCCAGCAGTCCGGTAGGGGCAACTAATGAAAAACTGTTTTTT	TRBV28	NA	TRBJ1-4	NA
CASSYSRGIGETQYF	TGTGCCAGCAGCTACTCCAGGGGGATTGGAGAGACCCAGTACTTC	TRBV6-5	NA	TRBJ2-5	TRBD1
CASSNLGSFSYNEQFF	TGTGCCAGCAGCAACCTGGGGAGTTTCTCCTACAATGAGCAGTTCTTC	TRBV7-2	NA	TRBJ2-1	NA
CASSFPSANYGYTF	TGCGCCAGCAGCTTCCCCTCAGCTAACTATGGCTACACCTTC	TRBV5-1	few	TRBJ1-2	NA
CASSFMLGGTGELFF	TGTGCCAGCAGCTTTATGTTAGGAGGCACCGGGGAGCTGTTTTTT	TRBV5-4	NA	TRBJ2-2	NA
CASSIPHSYNEQFF	TGTGCCAGTAGTATACCCCACTCCTACAATGAGCAGTTCTTC	TRBV19	NA	TRBJ2-1	NA
CASSSTGVAGELFF	TGTGCCAGCAGTTCGACAGGGGTGGCCGGGGAGCTGTTTTTT	TRBV2	NA	TRBJ2-2	TRBD1
CASSLGPGQGFHSYNEQFF	TGTGCCAGCAGCTTAGGTCCGGGACAGGGGTTTCATTCCTACAATGAGCAGTTCTTC	TRBV7-9	NA	TRBJ2-1	TRBD1
CASSLEPGLVGETQYF	TGTGCCAGCAGCTTGGAACCGGGACTAGTGGGAGAGACCCAGTACTTC	TRBV5-5	few	TRBJ2-5	TRBD2
CASSPLAGGSNTGELFF	TGTGCCAGCTCACCTTTAGCGGGAGGCTCGAACACCGGGGAGCTGTTTTTT	TRBV18	NA	TRBJ2-2	TRBD2
CASSPSPSLVTASYGYTF	TGTGCCAGCAGTCCATCCCCTTCTCTCGTGACAGCCTCCTATGGCTACACCTTC	TRBV27	NA	TRBJ1-2	NA
CSALEGETQYF	TGCAGTGCTTTAGAGGGCGAGACCCAGTACTTC	TRBV20-1	NA	TRBJ2-5	NA
CASSESVGAYEQYF	TGTGCCAGCAGTGAATCCGTGGGGGCCTACGAGCAGTACTTC	TRBV2	NA	TRBJ2-7	NA
CASSFKTGTRMGTQYF	TGTGCCAGCAGCTTCAAAACCGGGACTAGGATGGGGACCCAGTACTTC	TRBV7-9	NA	TRBJ2-5	TRBD2
CASSRGQGTGNTIYF	TGTGCCAGCAGCCGCGGACAGGGGACTGGAAACACCATATATTTT	TRBV7-2	NA	TRBJ1-3	TRBD1
CASSQGAGGQRTDTQYF	TGCGCCAGCAGCCAGGGCGCGGGGGGGCAACGCACAGATACGCAGTATTTT	TRBV4-1	NA	TRBJ2-3	TRBD2
CASSRLAGGLDEQFF	TGTGCCAGCAGCCGATTAGCGGGGGGGCTGGATGAGCAGTTCTTC	TRBV5-4	few	TRBJ2-1	TRBD2
CASSLWAGVNTEAFF	TGTGCCAGCAGCTTATGGGCAGGGGTTAACACTGAAGCTTTCTTT	TRBV7-9	NA	TRBJ1-1	NA
CASSQTIRGTNEKLFF	TGTGCCAGTAGCCAAACAATAAGGGGAACTAATGAAAAACTGTTTTTT	TRBV19	NA	TRBJ1-4	NA
CSVATGNTEAFF	TGCAGCGTGGCTACAGGGAACACTGAAGCTTTCTTT	TRBV29-1	few	TRBJ1-1	NA
CASSEFREVETQYF	TGTGCCAGCAGTGAATTCCGGGAGGTGGAGACCCAGTACTTC	TRBV2	NA	TRBJ2-5	TRBD2
CASSLTLGQAHQPQHF	TGTGCCAGCAGCTTAACCTTAGGACAGGCCCATCAGCCCCAGCATTTT	TRBV7-2	NA	TRBJ1-5	TRBD1
CASSPPWTGSSYEQYF	TGTGCCAGCTCACCCCCTTGGACAGGGTCGTCCTACGAGCAGTACTTC	TRBV18	NA	TRBJ2-7	TRBD1
CASSLTGMEPQHF	TGTGCCAGCAGCTTGACAGGGATGGAGCCCCAGCATTTT	TRBV7-2	NA	TRBJ1-5	TRBD1
CATVRDRGSYNEQFF	TGTGCCACCGTAAGGGACAGGGGGTCCTACAATGAGCAGTTCTTC	TRBV28	NA	TRBJ2-1	TRBD1
CASSLQQGGNTEAFF	TGCGCCAGCAGCCTCCAACAGGGGGGGAACACTGAAGCTTTCTTT	TRBV5-1	NA	TRBJ1-1	TRBD1
CAISRGNEQFF	TGTGCCATCAGCAGGGGCAATGAGCAGTTCTTC	TRBV10-3	NA	TRBJ2-1	NA
CASSLDTRGGTEAFF	TGCGCCAGCAGCTTGGATACTCGGGGTGGCACTGAAGCTTTCTTT	TRBV5-1	few	TRBJ1-1	NA
CASSPSPGQGIHEQYF	TGTGCCAGCAGCCCCTCCCCGGGACAGGGAATCCACGAGCAGTACTTC	TRBV5-4	NA	TRBJ2-7	TRBD1